The rows below give T cell receptor beta chains drawn from one sample of a study of blood T cell repertoires in COVID-19. Repertoires were generated with immunoSEQ multiplex PCR, while TCRdb's copy carries only in-frame clones and drops some. The profile covers 270,000 or so clones, with 80% to 90% appearing a single time and less than 3% taken by the ten largest. Sample: peripheral blood. Receptor source: a woman under 40 with active or convalescent COVID-19. Each CDR3 is given with its conserved first and last residue. D genes are given only for firm matches. Not every row has a clone size; where given, it reads once, few, many or a size class.

clone size	V gene	D gene	J gene	CDR3 DNA	CDR3 protein
NA	TRBV7-2	NA	TRBJ1-3	TGTGCCAGCAGCCCGGGACTCTCTGGAAACACCATATATTTT	CASSPGLSGNTIYF
NA	TRBV18	TRBD1	TRBJ1-3	TGTGCCAGCTCAACCACAGGGGGCAACTCTGGAAACACCATATATTTT	CASSTTGGNSGNTIYF
once	TRBV29-1	TRBD1	TRBJ2-7	TGCAGCGTTGAGAGGACAGGGTCCTACGAGCAGTACTTC	CSVERTGSYEQYF
few	TRBV5-4	NA	TRBJ2-5	TGTGCCAGCAGCGCTGAGCCGCTCCGGAGGGAAGAGACCCAGTACTTC	CASSAEPLRREETQYF
NA	TRBV29-1	NA	TRBJ2-7	TGCAGCGTTGAACAGGGCTACGAGCAGTACTTC	CSVEQGYEQYF
NA	TRBV2	TRBD1	TRBJ2-2	TGTGCCAGCAGTAGGGACAGCGGGGAGCTGTTTTTT	CASSRDSGELFF
NA	TRBV6-1	TRBD2	TRBJ2-5	TGTGCCAGCAGTGAAACAACTAGCGGGGTCCGGGAGACCCAGTACTTC	CASSETTSGVRETQYF
NA	TRBV24-1	TRBD1	TRBJ2-1	TGTGCCACCAGTGATGCGACAGGGTACAATGAGCAGTTCTTC	CATSDATGYNEQFF
NA	TRBV6-5	NA	TRBJ1-4	TGTGCCAGCAGGCGCGGAGGAACTAATGAAAAACTGTTTTTT	CASRRGGTNEKLFF
NA	TRBV30	TRBD1	TRBJ1-1	TGTGCCTGGAGGCTGAAACAGGGGGCTGAAGCTTTCTTT	CAWRLKQGAEAFF
NA	TRBV6-5	TRBD1	TRBJ1-2	TGTGCCAGCAGGTTAACAGGGGGCAGGGAATACACCTTC	CASRLTGGREYTF
once	TRBV7-2	TRBD1	TRBJ1-1	TGTGCCAACAGCCCGGAGAAGTCCAGGGGGCGAGCTTTCTTT	CANSPEKSRGRAFF
NA	TRBV28	TRBD1	TRBJ2-1	TGTGCCAGCAGTCCCCGGACAGGGGGCTTTTACAATGAGCAGTTCTTC	CASSPRTGGFYNEQFF
NA	TRBV5-8	TRBD1	TRBJ1-5	TGTGCCAGCAGTCCTAGACAGGGGGGAGGTCAGCCCCAGCATTTT	CASSPRQGGGQPQHF
NA	TRBV7-9	NA	TRBJ1-1	TGTGCCAGCAGCCCCCCATTCAGGGGTTTCCTCGAGACGAACACTGAAGCTTTCTTT	CASSPPFRGFLETNTEAFF
NA	TRBV29-1	NA	TRBJ2-1	TGCAGCGTTGTTAATTACAATGAGCAGTTCTTC	CSVVNYNEQFF
NA	TRBV6-5	TRBD2	TRBJ2-3	TGTGCCAGCAGAATTCTAGCGGGGGGGGCCGATACGCAGTATTTT	CASRILAGGADTQYF
NA	TRBV19	NA	TRBJ1-2	TGTGCCAGTAGTACCCGACAGGTTTCTTATGGCTACACCTTC	CASSTRQVSYGYTF
once	TRBV30	NA	TRBJ1-3	TGTGCCTGGGACGGATTGAGGGGGAACACCATATATTTT	CAWDGLRGNTIYF
NA	TRBV7-2	NA	TRBJ2-3	TGTGCCAGCAGCCGGGAAATAACAGGGTTAAATACGCAGTATTTT	CASSREITGLNTQYF
few	TRBV15	TRBD1	TRBJ2-1	TGTGCCACCAGCGGCGGGACAGGGTCCTACAATGAGCAGTTCTTC	CATSGGTGSYNEQFF
NA	TRBV18	NA	TRBJ2-7	TGTGCCAGCTCAAGTGTTGGCAGCTCCTACGAGCAGTACTTC	CASSSVGSSYEQYF
NA	TRBV19	TRBD1	TRBJ1-1	TGTGCCAGTAGTAGGACAGGTTTGAACACTGAAGCTTTCTTT	CASSRTGLNTEAFF
NA	TRBV9	TRBD2	TRBJ2-3	TGTGCCAGCAGCGTAGCTATGGCGGGGGAGTCGATTCGCACAGATACGCAGTATTTT	CASSVAMAGESIRTDTQYF
NA	TRBV5-1	NA	TRBJ1-6	TGCGCCAGCAGCCCGGCGGGTCCGGAGATAGGTACACCCCTCCACTTT	CASSPAGPEIGTPLHF
NA	TRBV21-1	NA	TRBJ1-6	TGTGCCAGCAGCAAAGGGGAAGCAGGGTATAATTCACCCCTCCACTTT	CASSKGEAGYNSPLHF
NA	TRBV6-5	NA	TRBJ2-3	TGTGCCAGCAGTTACGGAGGGGCCACAGATACGCAGTATTTT	CASSYGGATDTQYF